This TCR beta chain stems from a study of cytomegalovirus exposure and HLA in healthy donors. Study-wide points: A list of 164 TCR beta chains associated with cytomegalovirus was given.

Concerning this clone itself: The antigen remains undetermined.

Primers for the PCR totalled 60 Vbeta and 13 Jbeta. The data were produced by immunoSEQ multiplex PCR, yet TCRdb's version contains in-frame clones alone and is incomplete. The table records about 200,000 clones, 65% to 90% of them present only once. Germline V gene data show CDR1 as SGHDT and CDR2 as YYEEEE. V was clipped by 4 bases and J by 7 bases; unmatched bases: 5. The CDR3 totals 14 residues. The chain couples TRBV5-6 to TRBJ2-1; 10 bases line up with TRBD2. This clonotype was obtained from a woman between 45 and 60 years old in good health and CMV-seronegative. Sample: PBMCs. This CDR3 is CASSTGLAWNEQFF. The CDR3 coding sequence is TGTGCCAGCAGCACGGGACTAGCGTGGAATGAGCAGTTCTTC.